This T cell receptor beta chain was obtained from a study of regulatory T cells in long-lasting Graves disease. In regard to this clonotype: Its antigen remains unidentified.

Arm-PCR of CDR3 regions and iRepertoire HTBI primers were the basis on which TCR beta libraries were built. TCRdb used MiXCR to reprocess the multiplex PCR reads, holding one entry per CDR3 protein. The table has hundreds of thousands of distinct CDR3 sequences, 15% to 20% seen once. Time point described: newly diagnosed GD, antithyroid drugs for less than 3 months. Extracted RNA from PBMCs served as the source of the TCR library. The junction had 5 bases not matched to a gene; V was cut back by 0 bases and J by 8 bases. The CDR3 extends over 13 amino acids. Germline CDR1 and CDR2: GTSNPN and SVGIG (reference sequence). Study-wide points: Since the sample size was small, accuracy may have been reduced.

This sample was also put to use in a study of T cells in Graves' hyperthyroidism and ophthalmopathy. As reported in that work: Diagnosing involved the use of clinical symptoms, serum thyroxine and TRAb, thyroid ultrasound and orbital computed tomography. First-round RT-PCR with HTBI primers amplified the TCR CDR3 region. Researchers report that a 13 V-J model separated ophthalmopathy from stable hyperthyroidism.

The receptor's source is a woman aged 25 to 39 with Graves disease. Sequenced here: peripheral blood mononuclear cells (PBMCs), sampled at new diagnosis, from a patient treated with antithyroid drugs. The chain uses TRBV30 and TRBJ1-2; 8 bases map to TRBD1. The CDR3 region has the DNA TGTGCCTGGAGTGTAACCAGGGGGCACGGCTACACCTTC. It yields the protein CAWSVTRGHGYTF.